Each of the 10 T cell receptor beta chains below was sequenced from the same sample in a study of blood T cell repertoires in COVID-19. Some clones are missing from TCRdb's copy, which holds only in-frame ones; the method was immunoSEQ multiplex PCR. Here the sample spans hundreds of thousands of clones, nearly 90% being singletons. Sequenced material: peripheral blood. Receptor source: a man younger than 30 with active or convalescent COVID-19.

This chain uses TRBV28 with TRBJ2-5; 10 nucleotides align to TRBD1. Germline trimming cut 6 bases from V and 4 bases from J; bases unmatched to any gene: 5. Germline loops: CDR1 MDHEN, CDR2 SYDVKM. CDR3 length: 14 amino acids. The CDR3 nucleotides read TGTGCCAGCAGAGACAGGGGGCAGTCAGAGACCCAGTACTTC. Translated, it gives CASRDRGQSETQYF.

The V gene is TRBV6-6, the J gene TRBJ2-2; possible D gene TRBD1, 7 bases. V shed 10 bases and J shed 6 bases, with 18 bases lying between them. The CDR3 has 14 amino acids. The germline gives CDR1 MNHNY, CDR2 SVGAGI (reference sequence). The CDR3 sequence is CATRQGGYAGELFF. DNA of the CDR3: TGTGCCACCCGACAGGGAGGTTATGCCGGGGAGCTGTTTTTT.

This clone has only a few counts. For the CDR3, the DNA is TGTGCCAGCAGTCCTGGGCGGGTCGAGAACACTGAAGCTTTCTTT. Translation: CASSPGRVENTEAFF. The chain couples TRBV27 to TRBJ1-1, with D uncertain. Germline V gene lookup returns CDR1 MNHEY and CDR2 SMNVEV (reference sequence). V was clipped by 5 bases and J by 1 base, with 14 bases between them. This CDR3 is 15 amino acids long.

The V call is TRBV6-5, the J call TRBJ1-1; a possible D gene is TRBD1 (5 bases). V lost 0 bases and J lost 2, with 10 bases in between. There are 15 residues in the CDR3. Per the germline V gene, CDR1 is MNHEY and CDR2 is SVGAGI. In nucleotides, the CDR3 is TGTGCCAGCAGTTACTCGACACAGGCTAACACTGAAGCTTTCTTT. Translation gives CASSYSTQANTEAFF.

This chain connects TRBV6-5 to TRBJ1-6, with TRBD1 as a possible D gene (6 bases). The CDR3 contains 14 residues. V lost 3 bases to trimming and J lost 10 bases, with 13 bases between them. The germline CDR1 and CDR2 sequences are MNHEY and SVGAGI. The CDR3 region is CASSYTGLRSPLHF. Here the CDR3 DNA reads TGTGCCAGCAGTTATACAGGGTTAAGGTCACCCCTCCACTTT.

The chain links TRBV21-1 to TRBJ2-7; the table gives TRBD2 as D, unverified against the DNA. TRBV21-1 is listed as a pseudogene. The CDR3 spans 16 residues. The CDR3 spells CASSKGSLAGAIEQYF. CDR3 DNA sequence: TGTGCCAGCAGCAAAGGAAGTCTAGCGGGGGCAATCGAGCAGTACTTC.

Details on this clone: Other nucleotide sequences in the sample specify the same CDR3. J is TRBJ1-1 and V is TRBV9, with 7 nucleotides matching TRBD1. The V segment lost 0 bases and the J segment 1 base; nucleotides outside the gene matches: 0. The length of the CDR3 is 14 residues. Germline CDR1 is SGDLS and CDR2 is YYNGEE. CDR3 protein: CASSVGQGNTEAFF. CDR3 DNA: TGTGCCAGCAGCGTAGGACAGGGGAACACTGAAGCTTTCTTT.

The chain is built from TRBV28 and TRBJ2-7, with 8 positions matching TRBD1. CDR1 MDHEN and CDR2 SYDVKM come from the germline V gene. CDR3 size: 14 residues. J gave up 5 bases and V 2 bases, and 5 bases lay outside the gene matches. The chain's CDR3 is CASSLSRGRHEQYF. Written as DNA, the CDR3 is TGTGCCAGCAGTTTAAGCAGGGGGCGGCACGAGCAGTACTTC.

In its sample, this clone was seen once. At the DNA level, this CDR3 is encoded by other sequences in the same sample as well. The chain is built from TRBV5-1 and TRBJ2-5; possibly TRBD2 for D (6 bases). CDR3 length: 14 residues. The germline V gene has CDR1 SGHRS and CDR2 YFSETQ. The ends were cut back, 1 base at V and 1 base at J, with 8 bases in the middle. CDR3 in amino acids: CASSLTGGQETQYF. For the CDR3, the DNA is TGCGCCAGCAGCTTGACCGGGGGCCAAGAGACCCAGTACTTC. The whole variable domain, filled in from reference TRBV5-1 and TRBJ2-5, reads KAGVTQTPRYLIKTRGQQVTLSCSPISGHRSVSWYQQTPGQGLQFLFEYFSETQRNKGNFPGRFSGRQFSNSRSEMNVSTLELGDSALYLCASSLTGGQETQYFGPGTRLLVL.

This clone was detected only once. The rearrangement links TRBV19 to TRBJ1-1, with a weak D call TRBD1 (6 bases). Per germline, CDR1 LNHDA and CDR2 SQIVND (reference sequence). The CDR3 is 14 residues long. Trimming removed 2 bases from V and 3 bases from J, with 10 bases in between. This CDR3 is CASSIWGGHTEAFF. In DNA, the CDR3 is TGTGCCAGTAGTATATGGGGGGGCCACACTGAAGCTTTCTTT. Full variable domain (missing parts from reference TRBV19 and TRBJ1-1): DGGITQSPKYLFRKEGQNVTLSCEQNLNHDAMYWYRQDPGQGLRLIYYSQIVNDFQKGDIAEGYSVSREKKESFPLTVTSAQKNPTAFYLCASSIWGGHTEAFFGQGTRLTVV.